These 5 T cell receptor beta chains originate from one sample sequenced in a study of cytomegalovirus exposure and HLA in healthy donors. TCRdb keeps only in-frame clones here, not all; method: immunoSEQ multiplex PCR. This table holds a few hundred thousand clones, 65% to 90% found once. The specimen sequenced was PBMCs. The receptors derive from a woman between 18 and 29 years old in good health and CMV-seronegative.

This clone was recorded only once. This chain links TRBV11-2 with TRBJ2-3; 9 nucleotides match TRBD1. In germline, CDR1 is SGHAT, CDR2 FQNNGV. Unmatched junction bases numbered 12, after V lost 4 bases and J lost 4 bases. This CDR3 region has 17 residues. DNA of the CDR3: TGTGCCAGCAGCTCCCCCCGGGACAGGGTATTTGCAGATACGCAGTATTTT. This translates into CASSSPRDRVFADTQYF. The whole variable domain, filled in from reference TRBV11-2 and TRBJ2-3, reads EAGVAQSPRYKIIEKRQSVAFWCNPISGHATLYWYQQILGQGPKLLIQFQNNGVVDDSQLPKDRFSAERLKGVDSTLKIQPAKLEDSAVYLCASSSPRDRVFADTQYFGPGTRLTVL.

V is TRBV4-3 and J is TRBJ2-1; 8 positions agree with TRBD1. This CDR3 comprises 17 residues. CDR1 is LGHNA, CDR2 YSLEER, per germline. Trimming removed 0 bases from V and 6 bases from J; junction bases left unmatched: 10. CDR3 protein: CASSQDKEDRVSNEQFF. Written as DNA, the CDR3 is TGCGCCAGCAGCCAAGATAAAGAGGACAGGGTAAGCAATGAGCAGTTCTTC.

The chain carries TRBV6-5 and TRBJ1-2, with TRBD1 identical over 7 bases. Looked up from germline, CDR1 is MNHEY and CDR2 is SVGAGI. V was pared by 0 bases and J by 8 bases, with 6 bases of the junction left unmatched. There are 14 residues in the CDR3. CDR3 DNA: TGTGCCAGCAGTTACTCCCCGCAGGGGGAGGGCTACACCTTC. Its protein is CASSYSPQGEGYTF.

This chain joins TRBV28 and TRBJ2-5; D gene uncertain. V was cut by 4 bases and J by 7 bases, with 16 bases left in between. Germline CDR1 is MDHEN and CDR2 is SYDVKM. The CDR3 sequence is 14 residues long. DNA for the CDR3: TGTGCCAGCAGTTACCGCCTGGAGCCGGGGACCCAGTACTTC. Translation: CASSYRLEPGTQYF.

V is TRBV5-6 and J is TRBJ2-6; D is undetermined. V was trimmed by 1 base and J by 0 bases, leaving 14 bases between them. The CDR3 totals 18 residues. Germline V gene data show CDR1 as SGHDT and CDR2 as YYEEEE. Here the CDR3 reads CASSLPVSTLSGANVLTF. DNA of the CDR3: TGTGCCAGCAGCTTGCCAGTCTCGACTCTCTCTGGGGCCAACGTCCTGACTTTC.